This T cell receptor (beta chain) was captured in a study of beta chain features in type 1 diabetes. The entirety of the isolated RNA underwent reverse transcription, so expressed TCRB transcripts were sequenced. Naive, central memory and regulatory T cell samples averaged around 3.5 million immunoSEQ reads each. The method was immunoSEQ multiplex PCR; TCRdb's version includes in-frame clones alone and lacks a portion of them. The sample contains 120,000 to 150,000 clones, around 51% of which appear only once. This CDR3 is 12 amino acids long. General study results and limits: Type 1 diabetes patients had moderately but significantly shorter TCRB CDR3s in all four CD4+ subsets.

Purity of each sorted population was above 98%. As for this clone: Its target is unknown.

The V and J genes are TRBV23-1 and TRBJ2-5; 7 nucleotides match TRBD1. The J call may be in error: the DNA end matches TRBJ2-7 better. TRBV23-1 carries the ORF label, with uncertain function. Input material: Tregs from blood. The receptor was derived from a young man in good health. CDR3: CASRGQFYEQYF. CDR3 nucleotides: TGCGCCAGTAGGGGACAGTTCTACGAGCAGTACTTC.